These 27 T cell receptor beta chains were all obtained from the same sample, sequenced in a study of PD-1 blockade in classical Hodgkin lymphoma. The sample's time point: cycle 4 day 1 (C4D1), after more than 5 weeks of nivolumab. With no exception, relapse followed autologous stem cell transplantation in all patients, and brentuximab vedotin exposure varied. Profiling relied on immunoSEQ multiplex PCR, and the TCRdb table lists in-frame clones only, not all of them. The sample has 35,000 to 50,000 clones, just over 65% seen once. The material sequenced was peripheral blood mononuclear cells (PBMCs), taken before the fourth cycle of nivolumab. The receptors were sampled from a human donor with classical Hodgkin lymphoma.

The chain recombines TRBV7-2 with TRBJ1-1; D uncertain. In germline, CDR1 is SGHTA, CDR2 FQGNSA. The CDR3 has 15 residues. V shed 1 base and J shed 2 bases, with 11 bases lying between them. The CDR3 DNA reads TGTGCCAGCAGCTTAGTGGGCGGGGTTAACACTGAAGCTTTCTTT. As protein: CASSLVGGVNTEAFF.

This rearrangement joins TRBV28 to TRBJ1-6; D uncertain. In germline, CDR1 is MDHEN, CDR2 SYDVKM. Trimming cost V 6 bases and J 7 bases, with 10 bases left between them. The CDR3 runs to 13 residues. CDR3 protein: CASRAFMNSPLHF. Here the CDR3 DNA reads TGTGCCAGCAGGGCTTTTATGAATTCACCCCTCCACTTT.

The chain combines TRBV5-4 with TRBJ2-5; D might be TRBD1 (7 bases). Per the germline V gene, CDR1 is SGHNT and CDR2 is YYREEE (reference sequence). The CDR3 covers 12 residues. The V and J ends lost 3 bases and 10 bases respectively, with 13 bases between them. The CDR3 reads CASSYTGEDQYF. CDR3 nucleotide sequence: TGTGCCAGCAGCTACACAGGGGAGGACCAGTACTTC. Filled out from reference TRBV5-4 and TRBJ2-5, the complete variable domain reads ETGVTQSPTHLIKTRGQQVTLRCSSQSGHNTVSWYQQALGQGPQFIFQYYREEENGRGNFPPRFSGLQFPNYSSELNVNALELDDSALYLCASSYTGEDQYFGPGTRLLVL.

This sequence joins TRBV29-1 and TRBJ2-7; 11 nucleotides align to TRBD1. The CDR3 totals 15 residues. Germline CDR1 reads SQVTM; CDR2 reads ANQGSEA. Unmatched junction bases numbered 8, after V lost 6 bases and J lost 1 base. CDR3 in amino acids: CSVRGGTGGSYEQYF. The CDR3 nucleotides read TGCAGCGTCCGGGGCGGGACAGGGGGATCCTACGAGCAGTACTTC.

In DNA, the CDR3 is TGTGCCAGCAGTTCCGTCCAAGAGACCCAGTACTTC. The encoded protein is CASSSVQETQYF. This chain joins TRBV27 and TRBJ2-5, with D uncertain. CDR1 MNHEY and CDR2 SMNVEV come from the germline V gene (reference sequence). This CDR3 has 12 amino acids. V lost 4 bases and J 1 base, leaving 4 bases between the germline ends.

This clone appeared a few times. The rearrangement links TRBV7-9 to TRBJ2-2, with TRBD1 as a possible D gene (6 bases). CDR1 and CDR2 from the germline V gene are SEHNR and FQNEAQ (reference sequence). CDR3 length equals 14 residues. V lost 4 bases and J 1 base, leaving 7 bases between the germline ends. The CDR3 here is CASSSTGNTGELFF. The CDR3 DNA reads as TGTGCCAGCAGCTCGACAGGGAACACCGGGGAGCTGTTTTTT.

The CDR3 spells CASSRGLAGEVYEQYF. The CDR3 coding sequence is TGCGCCAGCAGCCGAGGACTAGCGGGAGAGGTCTACGAGCAGTACTTC. The rearrangement uses TRBV4-1 and TRBJ2-7, with TRBD2 matching 13 bases. CDR1 and CDR2 (germline): MGHRA, YSYEKL. Trimming took 4 bases from V and 3 from J; bases not matched to a gene: 6. The CDR3 runs 16 residues.

This clone occurred a few times. The chain carries TRBV21-1 and TRBJ1-4. TRBV21-1 is given as a pseudogene. The length of the CDR3 is 14 residues. The CDR3 coding sequence is TGTGCCAGACCGACGGGGGTCCATAATGAAAAACTGTTTTTT. Its protein is CARPTGVHNEKLFF.

This clone showed up just a few times. The chain couples TRBV11-2 to TRBJ2-7; D remains ambiguous. CDR1 is SGHAT and CDR2 is FQNNGV in the germline V gene. Trimming shortened V by 3 bases and J by 3 bases, and 12 bases separated the two germline ends. This CDR3 comprises 14 residues. CDR3 in amino acids: CASSFRALLYEQYF. DNA of the CDR3: TGTGCCAGCAGCTTTCGTGCCTTACTCTACGAGCAGTACTTC.

This clone has only a few counts. This rearrangement joins TRBV7-2 to TRBJ1-5; possibly TRBD1 for D (5 bases). Germline loops: CDR1 SGHTA, CDR2 FQGNSA. V lost 5 bases, J lost 8 bases, and 28 bases lay in between. This CDR3 spans 18 amino acids. CDR3 nucleotide sequence: TGTGCCAGCAGCCTAGAGTCGCCGGCAGGGAGAAATAATGAGCCCCAGCATTTT. Its translation is CASSLESPAGRNNEPQHF.

This clone was detected a few times. V usage is TRBV7-6 and J usage is TRBJ1-3; D is undetermined. Trimming pared 2 bases from V and 0 bases from J, leaving 8 bases between. The CDR3 has 15 amino acids. CDR1 is SGHVS and CDR2 is FNYEAQ in the germline V gene. CDR3: CASSLRASSGNTIYF. In DNA form, the CDR3 reads TGTGCCAGCAGCTTAAGGGCCAGCTCTGGAAACACCATATATTTT.

The chain employs TRBV5-5 and TRBJ2-3; D is unresolved. CDR1 and CDR2 (germline): SGHKS, YYEKEE (reference sequence). The CDR3 consists of 15 residues. Trimming left V 3 bases short and J 1 base short, with 12 bases between. The CDR3 reads CASSYPVFRTDTQYF. The CDR3 DNA follows: TGTGCCAGCAGCTACCCTGTCTTCCGCACAGATACGCAGTATTTT.

The J gene is TRBJ2-2, the V gene TRBV9, with 8 bases lining up with TRBD1. With V trimmed by 0 bases and J by 4 bases, 2 bases remained unmatched. From germline, CDR1 is SGDLS and CDR2 YYNGEE. The CDR3 covers 15 residues. This chain's CDR3 is CASSVDTGGTGELFF. Written as DNA, the CDR3 is TGTGCCAGCAGCGTAGACACAGGGGGCACCGGGGAGCTGTTTTTT.

This clone has only one observation. The chain links TRBV28 to TRBJ2-7; 7 bases agree with TRBD1. The CDR3 contains 13 residues. Germline CDR1 and CDR2: MDHEN and SYDVKM. The V gene end was trimmed by 10 bases and the J gene end by 3 bases; junction bases not matched to a gene: 9. The CDR3 here is CAISGQLYYEQYF. CDR3 coding DNA: TGTGCCATCTCGGGACAGCTTTACTACGAGCAGTACTTC.

The chain employs TRBV7-3 and TRBJ2-5; possible D gene TRBD2, 5 bases. Germline-derived CDR1 and CDR2 are SGHTA and FQGTGA. The V end was cut by 3 bases, the J end by 4 bases, with 12 bases between. The CDR3 covers 14 residues. The CDR3 nucleotides are TGTGCCAGCAGCTTGGCGGGTTGGGGAGAGACCCAGTACTTC. Protein sequence: CASSLAGWGETQYF.

This chain connects TRBV7-2 to TRBJ1-1; perhaps TRBD1 as D (5 bases). Between the trimmed V and J ends, which lost 5 bases and 4 bases, there was a span of 17 bases. Germline loops: CDR1 SGHTA, CDR2 FQGNSA. The CDR3 sequence is 15 residues long. The CDR3 DNA reads as TGTGCCAGCAGCCCCCCCGGAGGGGCTGGCACTGAAGCTTTCTTT. This sequence encodes CASSPPGGAGTEAFF.

The genes are TRBV30 and TRBJ1-2; the D is unclear. Germline lookup yields CDR1 GTSNPN and CDR2 SVGIG (reference sequence). The CDR3 has 16 amino acids. Trimming shortened V by 1 base and J by 7 bases, and 22 bases separated the two germline ends. The CDR3 DNA is TGTGCCTGGAGTGCCGCGGGGATCCGAGGGCGCGGTGGCTACACCTTC. Protein: CAWSAAGIRGRGGYTF.

The V call is TRBV7-8, the J call TRBJ1-2; D unresolved. Germline CDR1 SGHVS, CDR2 FQNEAQ. Trimming removed 7 bases from V and 0 bases from J, with 9 bases in between. The CDR3 is made up of 13 amino acids. For the CDR3, the DNA is TGTGCCAGCACGGCAAAACCTAACTATGGCTACACCTTC. Amino acids: CASTAKPNYGYTF. The full variable domain, rest sourced from reference TRBV7-8 and TRBJ1-2, is GAGVSQSPRYKVAKRGQDVALRCDPISGHVSLFWYQQALGQGPEFLTYFQNEAQLDKSGLPSDRFFAERPEGSVSTLKIQRTQQEDSAVYLCASTAKPNYGYTFGSGTRLTVV.

The V call is TRBV5-1, the J call TRBJ1-3; no reliable D call. The CDR3 runs to 12 residues. The germline V gene encodes CDR1 SGHRS and CDR2 YFSETQ. Trimming left V 2 bases short and J 3 bases short, with 3 bases between. CDR3 region: CASSLDGNTIYF. The DNA of the CDR3 is TGCGCCAGCAGCTTAGATGGAAACACCATATATTTT.

The genes are TRBV28 and TRBJ2-2; TRBD2 matches at 8 bases. Losses at the gene ends were 3 bases for V and 5 bases for J; bases not matched to a gene: 11. Germline V lookup: CDR1 MDHEN, CDR2 SYDVKM. The CDR3 is 17 amino acids. CDR3 sequence (DNA): TGTGCCAGCAGTTTCCAGCGGGGGAGAGTAGGAACCGGGGAGCTGTTTTTT. Its protein is CASSFQRGRVGTGELFF.

This clone is a singleton in its sample. CDR3 nucleotide sequence: TGTGCCAGCAGTTTACTTCTAGGAGCCCAAGAGACCCAGTACTTC. Protein sequence: CASSLLLGAQETQYF. The V and J genes are TRBV27 and TRBJ2-5; D remains unclear. There are 15 residues in the CDR3. Trimming cost V 2 bases and J 1 base, with 11 bases left between them. Germline lookup yields CDR1 MNHEY and CDR2 SMNVEV (reference sequence).

J is TRBJ1-1 and V is TRBV28, with a possible D match to TRBD1 (5 bases). Trimming pared 5 bases from V and 1 base from J, leaving 20 bases between. The CDR3 consists of 17 residues. Germline V gene data show CDR1 as MDHEN and CDR2 as SYDVKM. The CDR3: CASSLHGGGTGNTEAFF. CDR3 DNA sequence: TGTGCCAGCAGTCTGCATGGGGGGGGTACCGGGAACACTGAAGCTTTCTTT.

The rearrangement uses TRBV10-3 and TRBJ2-5; D possibly corresponds to TRBD1 (5 bases). With the DNA end fitting TRBJ2-7 better, the J assignment may be wrong. Germline V gives CDR1 ENHRY, CDR2 SYGVKD. CDR3 length: 14 amino acids. CDR3 sequence (DNA): TGTGCCATCAGTGCTGGGCAGGGCGTCGACGAGCAGTACTTC. Translated, it gives CAISAGQGVDEQYF.

This chain links TRBV9 with TRBJ2-3, with TRBD1 identical over 7 bases. This CDR3 contains 16 residues. Germline CDR1 and CDR2: SGDLS and YYNGEE. V lost 0 bases, J lost 3 bases, and 7 bases stayed unmatched. This CDR3 is CASSVGKGARTDTQYF. CDR3 DNA: TGTGCCAGCAGCGTAGGCAAGGGGGCCAGGACAGATACGCAGTATTTT.

CDR3 region: CALLRGVNTEAFF. DNA for the CDR3: TGTGCCTTACTCAGGGGGGTGAACACTGAAGCTTTCTTT. The J gene is TRBJ1-1, the V gene TRBV30; 7 nucleotides match TRBD1. In germline, CDR1 is GTSNPN, CDR2 SVGIG (reference sequence). V trimming: 7 bases; J trimming: 0 bases; junction bases outside the gene matches: 5. The CDR3 length is 13 residues.

This clone was picked up many times. The chain recombines TRBV18 with TRBJ2-1; 7 bases match TRBD2. The CDR3 runs 12 residues. J lost 9 bases, V lost 6 bases, and 5 bases had no gene match. Germline V gene sequence: CDR1 KGHSH, CDR2 LQKENI. In nucleotides, the CDR3 is TGTGCCAGCTCGGGGGGGTTTGGTGAGCAGTTCTTC. Its protein product is CASSGGFGEQFF.

The chain joins TRBV7-2 to TRBJ2-7; D remains ambiguous. Trimming shortened V by 2 bases and J by 1 base, and 12 bases separated the two germline ends. Germline V lookup: CDR1 SGHTA, CDR2 FQGNSA. The CDR3 contains 15 residues. The CDR3 loop is CASSLLIIGSYEQYF. CDR3 nucleotide sequence: TGTGCCAGCAGCTTACTGATCATCGGGTCCTACGAGCAGTACTTC.